The 11 T cell receptor beta chains below come from one sample, sequenced in a study of CD8 T cells in ankylosing spondylitis. Study-level points and caveats: Ankylosing spondylitis blood seemed to carry a telltale TCR beta motif made of several highly homologous variants.

Which antigens these TCRs recognize remains unknown. In TCRdb, the 5' RACE reads were re-called with MiXCR into one record per CDR3 protein. The sample records some 450,000 distinct CDR3 sequences, approximately 17% being singletons. Material: blood, either unsorted or a sorted T cell fraction (not recorded which). The source is a male donor with ankylosing spondylitis.

This clonotype was picked up a small number of times. J is TRBJ2-3 and V is TRBV12-3 or TRBV12-4; 8 bases are shared with TRBD2. CDR3 length equals 14 residues. V shed 6 bases and J 5 bases; nucleotides not matched to a gene: 7. The CDR3 sequence is CASRPGLGEDTQYF. CDR3 bases: TGTGCCAGCAGGCCGGGACTAGGGGAAGATACGCAGTATTTT.

The chain carries TRBV5-1 and TRBJ2-1; D is unclear. Trimming left V 6 bases short and J 1 base short, with 8 bases between. The germline CDR1 and CDR2 sequences are SGHRS and YFSETQ. The CDR3 extends over 13 amino acids. CDR3 coding DNA: TGCGCCAGCACCTCGAGTTCCTACAATGAGCAGTTCTTC. Its translation is CASTSSSYNEQFF. Based on the CDR3 plus reference TRBV5-1 and TRBJ2-1, the full variable domain is KAGVTQTPRYLIKTRGQQVTLSCSPISGHRSVSWYQQTPGQGLQFLFEYFSETQRNKGNFPGRFSGRQFSNSRSEMNVSTLELGDSALYLCASTSSSYNEQFFGPGTRLTVL.

J is TRBJ2-3 and V is TRBV4-1; 8 bases map to TRBD2. The germline V gene has CDR1 MGHRA and CDR2 YSYEKL. Trimming removed 4 bases from V and 2 bases from J; junction bases left unmatched: 17. This CDR3 comprises 19 residues. DNA of the CDR3: TGCGCCAGCAGCCCAGGCGGGGGGAACCGACTAGTCGACACAGATACGCAGTATTTT. This encodes CASSPGGGNRLVDTDTQYF.

This clonotype was detected ten times or more. The CDR3 loop reads CASSQTTAIEAFF. CDR3 coding DNA: TGTGCCAGCAGCCAGACGACGGCCATAGAAGCTTTCTTT. V is TRBV4-2 and J is TRBJ1-1; D is uncertain. Germline CDR1 LGHNA, CDR2 YNFKEQ. Between the trimmed V and J ends, which lost 3 bases and 8 bases, there was a span of 13 bases. The CDR3 spans 13 residues.

V gene TRBV27 combines with J gene TRBJ1-5; D gene ambiguous. The germline V gene encodes CDR1 MNHEY and CDR2 SMNVEV (reference sequence). CDR3 length equals 16 residues. V dropped 0 bases and J dropped 2 bases, with 11 bases sitting between them. The DNA for the CDR3 is TGTGCCAGCAGTTTATCAGTCCCGGGTGGCAATCAGCCCCAGCATTTT. The encoded protein is CASSLSVPGGNQPQHF.

This chain connects TRBV7-3 to TRBJ2-2; possible D gene TRBD1, 5 bases. Per the germline V gene, CDR1 is SGHTA and CDR2 is FQGTGA. V shed 5 bases and J shed 0 bases, with 16 bases lying between them. This CDR3 spans 17 amino acids. CDR3 sequence reads: CASSADNYPSNTGELFF. CDR3 coding DNA: TGTGCCAGCAGCGCGGACAATTATCCCTCGAACACCGGGGAGCTGTTTTTT.

The rearrangement links TRBV5-1 to TRBJ2-2; TRBD2 aligns across 12 bases. Germline CDR1 SGHRS, CDR2 YFSETQ. The CDR3 extends over 18 amino acids. With V trimmed by 0 bases and J by 6 bases, 9 bases remained unmatched. CDR3 bases: TGCGCCAGCAGCTTGGCCTCTAGCGGGAGGGCCAGGGCCGGGGAGCTGTTTTTT. This encodes CASSLASSGRARAGELFF.

In its sample, this clonotype was seen a few times. This chain links TRBV12-3 or TRBV12-4 with TRBJ1-5; TRBD1 matches 7 bases. The CDR3 loop spans 14 amino acids. V lost 6 bases, J lost 8 bases, and 10 bases stayed unmatched. Here the CDR3 DNA reads TGTGCCAGCAGACCCGGGACAGCCCGAGAGCCCCAGCATTTT. This translates into CASRPGTAREPQHF.

V and J are TRBV4-1 and TRBJ2-2; D is ambiguous. The CDR3 totals 17 residues. Trimming pared 0 bases from V and 2 bases from J, leaving 13 bases between. CDR1 and CDR2 from the germline V gene are MGHRA and YSYEKL. Here the CDR3 DNA reads TGCGCCAGCAGCCAAGAGGGTAAAACCATAAACACCGGGGAGCTGTTTTTT. This gives the protein CASSQEGKTINTGELFF.

The chain is built from TRBV7-6 and TRBJ2-1, with D maybe TRBD1 (6 bases). Germline CDR1 reads SGHVS; CDR2 reads FNYEAQ. The V end was cut by 5 bases, the J end by 7 bases, with 15 bases between. CDR3 length equals 14 residues. In DNA form, the CDR3 reads TGTGCCAGCAGCCGCGAATTGAGGGGGAATGAGCAGTTCTTC. It is translated as CASSRELRGNEQFF.

In this sample, this clonotype turned up many times. The junction does not match germline at one end; this may be a read error. The chain is built from TRBV20-1 and TRBJ2-1, with 10 bases fitting TRBD2. This CDR3 is built from 13 residues. Germline V gene sequence: CDR1 DFQATT, CDR2 SNEGSKA (reference sequence). The CDR3 sequence is CSASGAGGPDDIF. In DNA form, the CDR3 reads TGCAGTGCCTCGGGAGCGGGAGGGCCGGACGATATCTTC.